This T cell receptor beta chain is from a study of T cell repertoires in cytomegalovirus infection. The wider study: Well-studied HLA-B-restricted epitopes and recently identified HLA-C-restricted epitopes of CMV were both used in the study. The public TCR beta signatures pointed to both CMV infection and matching HLA type.

The table lists this clonotype with a few counts. The antigen remains unidentified. MiXCR was run by TCRdb on the reads, yielding one entry per CDR3 protein. The profile shows some 500,000 distinct CDR3 sequences, approximately 40% of them singletons. Study conclusions and caveats: Within the response measured ex vivo, HLA-C-restricted CMV-specific TCR beta clonotypes were dominant.

The origin of this receptor is a human donor in good health (CMV status not recorded). Some clones in this sample may be carry-over from other donors' samples. The source was cultured PBMCs, collected from culture after CMV antigen stimulation.

CDR3 nucleotides: TGTGCCAGCAGTGAAGTGGGACAGGGGGCGGACACCATATATTTT. Protein product: CASSEVGQGADTIYF. J is TRBJ1-3 and V is TRBV6-1, with 12 positions matching TRBD1. The germline V gene encodes CDR1 MNHNS and CDR2 SASEGT. The CDR3 runs to 15 residues. V lost 1 base to trimming and J lost 8 bases; unmatched junction nucleotides: 3.